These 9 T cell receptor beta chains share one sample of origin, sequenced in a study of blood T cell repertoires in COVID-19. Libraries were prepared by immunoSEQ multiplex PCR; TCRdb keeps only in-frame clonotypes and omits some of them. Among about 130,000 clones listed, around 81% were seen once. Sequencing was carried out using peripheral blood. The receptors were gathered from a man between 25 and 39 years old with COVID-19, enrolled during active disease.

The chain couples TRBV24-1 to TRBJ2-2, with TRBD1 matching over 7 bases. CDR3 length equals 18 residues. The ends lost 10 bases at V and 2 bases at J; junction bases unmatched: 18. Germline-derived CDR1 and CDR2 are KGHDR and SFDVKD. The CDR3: CATDLPGQTTSNTGELFF. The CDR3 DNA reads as TGTGCCACTGACCTTCCGGGACAGACAACCTCTAACACCGGGGAGCTGTTTTTT.

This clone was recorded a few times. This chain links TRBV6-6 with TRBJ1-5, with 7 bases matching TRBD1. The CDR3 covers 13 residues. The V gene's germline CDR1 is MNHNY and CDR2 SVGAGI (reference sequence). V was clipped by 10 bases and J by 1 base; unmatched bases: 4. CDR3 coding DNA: TGTGCCACCACAGGGGCGAGCAATCAGCCCCAGCATTTT. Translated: CATTGASNQPQHF.

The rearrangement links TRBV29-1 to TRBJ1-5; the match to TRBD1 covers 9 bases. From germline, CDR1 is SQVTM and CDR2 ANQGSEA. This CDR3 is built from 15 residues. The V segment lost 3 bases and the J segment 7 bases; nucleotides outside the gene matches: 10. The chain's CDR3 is CSVDITGQGNQPQHF. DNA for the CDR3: TGCAGCGTTGACATAACGGGACAGGGTAACCAGCCCCAGCATTTT.

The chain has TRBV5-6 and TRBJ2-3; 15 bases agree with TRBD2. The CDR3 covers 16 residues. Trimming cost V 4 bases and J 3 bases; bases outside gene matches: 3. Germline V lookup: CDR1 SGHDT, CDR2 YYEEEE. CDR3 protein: CASSKGTSGRTDTQYF. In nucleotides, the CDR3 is TGTGCCAGCAGCAAAGGGACTAGCGGGAGGACAGATACGCAGTATTTT.

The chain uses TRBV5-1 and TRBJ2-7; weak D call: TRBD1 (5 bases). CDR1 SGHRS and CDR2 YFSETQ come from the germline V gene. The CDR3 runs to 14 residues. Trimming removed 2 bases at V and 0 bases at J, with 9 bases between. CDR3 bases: TGCGCCAGCAGCTTCGACAGCATCTCCTACGAGCAGTACTTC. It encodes CASSFDSISYEQYF.

The CDR3 here is CASSFPGASYEQYF. The CDR3 region has the DNA TGTGCCAGCAGCTTCCCAGGGGCCTCCTACGAGCAGTACTTC. This chain connects TRBV11-2 to TRBJ2-7; a weak D match, TRBD1 (6 bases). This CDR3 comprises 14 residues. Germline-derived CDR1 and CDR2 are SGHAT and FQNNGV. V lost 3 bases and J lost 0, with 9 bases in between.

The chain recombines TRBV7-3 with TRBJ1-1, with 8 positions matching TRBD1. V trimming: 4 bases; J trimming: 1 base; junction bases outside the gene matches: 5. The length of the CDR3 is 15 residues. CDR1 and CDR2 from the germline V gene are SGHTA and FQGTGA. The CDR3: CASSSSGGSNTEAFF. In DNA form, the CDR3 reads TGTGCCAGCAGCTCTTCAGGGGGCTCGAACACTGAAGCTTTCTTT.

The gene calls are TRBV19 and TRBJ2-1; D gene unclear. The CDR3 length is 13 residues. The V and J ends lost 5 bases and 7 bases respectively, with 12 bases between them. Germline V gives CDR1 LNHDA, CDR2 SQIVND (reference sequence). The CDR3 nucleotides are TGTGCCAGTAGTTACATATCGATAAATGAGCAGTTCTTC. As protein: CASSYISINEQFF. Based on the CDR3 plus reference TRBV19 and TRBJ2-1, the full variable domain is DGGITQSPKYLFRKEGQNVTLSCEQNLNHDAMYWYRQDPGQGLRLIYYSQIVNDFQKGDIAEGYSVSREKKESFPLTVTSAQKNPTAFYLCASSYISINEQFFGPGTRLTVL.

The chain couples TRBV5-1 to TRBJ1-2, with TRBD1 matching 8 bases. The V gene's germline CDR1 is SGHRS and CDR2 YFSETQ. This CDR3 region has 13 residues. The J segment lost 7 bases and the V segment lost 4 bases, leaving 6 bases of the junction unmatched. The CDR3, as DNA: TGCGCCAGCAGCCCGGGGGACAGGTTTGGCTACACCTTC. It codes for CASSPGDRFGYTF.